This T cell receptor (beta chain) was sequenced for a study of human T cells and chemical hapten exposure. Background on the study: TCR yields per sample varied, mainly owing to small pooled library volume differences.

Findings and limits, study-wide: TCRs at high frequency, those above 1 in 1000, did not change with DPC sensitization.

One entry per CDR3 protein results from TCRdb running MiXCR on the RACE reads. The table lists around 160,000 distinct CDR3 sequences, around 15% of them singletons. Trimming shortened V by 5 bases and J by 4 bases, and 15 bases separated the two germline ends. The CDR3 extends over 15 amino acids. Germline values: CDR1 SGHRS, CDR2 YFSETQ. This clonotype has a count of ten or more. Its antigen remains unidentified. As for time point: patch test 1, 2 weeks after DPC sensitization. Treatment indicated: therapeutic diphenylcyclopropenone sensitization with weekly scalp DPC. Only after blood had been drawn was each patch test applied. The authors extracted total RNA from unfractionated whole blood.

This rearrangement joins TRBV5-1 to TRBJ1-4; D perhaps matches TRBD1 (5 bases). The receptor was isolated from a woman aged 25-40 years with alopecia areata. Some clones in this sample may be carry-over from other donors' samples. The specimen was whole blood, collected in connection with sensitization to the hapten diphenylcyclopropenone (DPC). CDR3 sequence reads: CASRLQGDSNEKLFF. The CDR3 DNA is TGCGCCAGCAGACTCCAGGGAGACAGTAATGAAAAACTGTTTTTT.